The 9 T cell receptor beta chains reported below all come from one sample, sequenced in a study of identical twins. From the 5' RACE reads, TCRdb called clonotypes with MiXCR, one entry per CDR3 protein. In the table there are around 510,000 distinct CDR3 sequences, 14% of which are singletons. The sample was also reused in another study, on yellow fever vaccine responses in identical twins.

Sequencing used CD4+ T cells sorted from blood. The receptors derive from a woman between 18 and 30 years old in good health.

The chain employs TRBV20-1 and TRBJ2-3; 13 bases match TRBD2. Germline values: CDR1 DFQATT, CDR2 SNEGSKA (reference sequence). Trimming cost V 2 bases and J 4 bases; bases outside gene matches: 3. The CDR3 length is 15 residues. CDR3 in amino acids: CSARTSGGVADTQYF. The CDR3 coding sequence is TGCAGTGCTAGAACTAGCGGGGGGGTCGCAGATACGCAGTATTTT.

Here the CDR3 reads CSVGDRSSGANVLTF. The CDR3 region has the DNA TGCAGCGTTGGGGACAGGAGCTCTGGGGCCAACGTCCTGACTTTC. The gene calls are TRBV29-1 and TRBJ2-6; 8 positions match TRBD1. Germline V gives CDR1 SQVTM, CDR2 ANQGSEA. J lost 0 bases, V lost 4 bases, and 2 bases had no gene match. CDR3 length: 15 amino acids. The variable domain in full, with the rest retrieved from reference TRBV29-1 and TRBJ2-6, is SAVISQKPSRDICQRGTSLTIQCQVDSQVTMMFWYRQQPGQSLTLIATANQGSEATYESGFVIDKFPISRPNLTFSTLTVSNMSPEDSSIYLCSVGDRSSGANVLTFGAGSRLTVL.

V is TRBV2 and J is TRBJ2-3, with D possibly TRBD2 on 6 matching bases. The CDR3 totals 14 residues. Germline V gene data show CDR1 as SNHLY and CDR2 as FYNNEI. V lost 5 bases to trimming and J lost 3 bases, with 12 bases between them. CDR3 bases: TGTGCCAGCAGTCTAGCGTCGGAAACAGATACGCAGTATTTT. It codes for CASSLASETDTQYF.

This clonotype was found a few times. This chain joins TRBV28 and TRBJ2-7; D unresolved. The germline V and J ends were trimmed by 7 bases and 2 bases, with 9 bases remaining between them. The CDR3 is 12 residues long. The germline V gene encodes CDR1 MDHEN and CDR2 SYDVKM. This chain's CDR3 is CASTSFAYEQYF. CDR3 nucleotides: TGTGCCAGCACCTCGTTTGCCTACGAGCAGTACTTC.

The chain joins TRBV7-8 to TRBJ2-1; perhaps TRBD2 as D (7 bases). Between the trimmed V and J ends, which lost 5 bases and 9 bases, there was a span of 23 bases. This CDR3 has 16 residues. Germline-derived CDR1 and CDR2 are SGHVS and FQNEAQ. Written as DNA, the CDR3 is TGTGCCAGCAGCAAAGGACTAGGGGGGGGGGTCGGTGAGCAGTTCTTC. Residues: CASSKGLGGGVGEQFF.

Only a few counts were recorded for this clonotype. The chain has TRBV12-3 or TRBV12-4 and TRBJ2-1; tentative D call: TRBD2 (9 bases). V shed 2 bases and J shed 5 bases, with 28 bases lying between them. This CDR3 region has 20 residues. CDR3 protein: CASSLTRGRAGGFMNNEQFF. The DNA for the CDR3 is TGTGCCAGCAGTTTAACCAGGGGGCGTGCGGGAGGGTTTATGAACAATGAGCAGTTCTTC.

This clonotype was seen more than once but under ten times. The genes are TRBV18 and TRBJ2-1; TRBD2 aligns across 10 bases. The CDR3 contains 16 residues. The V gene's germline CDR1 is KGHSH and CDR2 LQKENI. With V trimmed by 4 bases and J by 4 bases, 7 bases remained unmatched. The CDR3 sequence is CASSRERGGRYNEQFF. The CDR3 DNA follows: TGTGCCAGCTCACGCGAGCGGGGGGGCCGTTACAATGAGCAGTTCTTC.

This clonotype was seen a handful of times. V usage is TRBV20-1 and J usage is TRBJ1-6; D remains unclear. Germline values: CDR1 DFQATT, CDR2 SNEGSKA (reference sequence). The CDR3 length is 16 residues. V lost 4 bases, J lost 0 bases, and 13 bases lay in between. CDR3 protein: CSANPRGSSYNSPLHF. CDR3 nucleotide sequence: TGCAGTGCTAACCCGAGAGGGAGCTCCTATAATTCACCCCTCCACTTT.

The rearrangement joins TRBV5-1 to TRBJ2-3, with D perhaps assigned TRBD1 or TRBD2 (5 bases each). The CDR3 length is 13 residues. The V end was cut by 4 bases, the J end by 5 bases, with 11 bases between. From germline, CDR1 is SGHRS and CDR2 YFSETQ. In DNA, the CDR3 is TGCGCCAGCAGCCCGGAGAGGGGAGATACGCAGTATTTT. This translates into CASSPERGDTQYF.